Each of the 26 T cell receptor beta chains below was sequenced from the same sample in a study of cytomegalovirus exposure and HLA in healthy donors (dated by TCRdb to 2015 to 2018). The library was prepared using the immunoSEQ multiplex PCR assay. A mixture of 60 forward primers for TCR Vbeta segments and 13 reverse primers for TCR Jbeta segments was used in the multiplex PCR. The table comes from immuneACCESS by way of TCRdb, which keeps in-frame sequences with V and J called. Part of the clones is missing from these tables; in studies checked, under half for an unresolved V gene and the rest for unknown reasons. In all, the sample holds 160,000 or so clones, and roughly 88% of those were seen once. The ten largest clones represent about 6.8% of the sample. The sample comprised PBMCs. The receptors derive from a man between 50 and 59 years old in good health and CMV-seropositive.

V gene TRBV5-1 combines with J gene TRBJ1-2; D perhaps matches TRBD1 (5 bases). Looked up from germline, CDR1 is SGHRS and CDR2 is YFSETQ. V lost 1 base and J 6 bases, leaving 13 bases between the germline ends. The CDR3 runs to 14 residues. CDR3 DNA: TGCGCCAGCAGCTTGCGTCGCGGGGGGGATGGCTACACCTTC. Translation gives CASSLRRGGDGYTF. Supplemented by reference TRBV5-1 and TRBJ1-2, the full variable domain reads KAGVTQTPRYLIKTRGQQVTLSCSPISGHRSVSWYQQTPGQGLQFLFEYFSETQRNKGNFPGRFSGRQFSNSRSEMNVSTLELGDSALYLCASSLRRGGDGYTFGSGTRLTVV.

V usage is TRBV10-1 and J usage is TRBJ1-4; 7 bases align to TRBD1. Germline V gene sequence: CDR1 WNHNN, CDR2 SYGVQD (reference sequence). V gave up 2 bases and J gave up 10 bases; unmatched junction bases: 7. This CDR3 is 14 amino acids long. CDR3 sequence (DNA): TGCGCCAGCAGTGAGCCGAGCCAGGGGGGAAAACTGTTTTTT. This codes for CASSEPSQGGKLFF.

The chain carries TRBV18 and TRBJ2-7, with 7 nucleotides matching TRBD1. The CDR3 totals 13 residues. Germline loops: CDR1 KGHSH, CDR2 LQKENI. The V gene end was trimmed by 6 bases and the J gene end by 5 bases; junction bases not matched to a gene: 7. Written as DNA, the CDR3 is TGTGCCAGCTCCCCAACAGGGGTAAACGAGCAGTACGTC. Translation gives CASSPTGVNEQYV.

The gene calls are TRBV5-1 and TRBJ2-4; TRBD2 matches 15 bases. The CDR3 length is 21 residues. Germline V CDR1 and CDR2: SGHRS, YFSETQ. V was pared by 1 base and J by 0 bases, with 11 bases of the junction left unmatched. CDR3 amino acids: CASSLRPGGTSGGIAKNIQYF. In nucleotides, the CDR3 is TGCGCCAGCAGCTTGAGGCCCGGAGGGACTAGCGGGGGGATAGCCAAAAACATTCAGTACTTC. The full variable domain, in which reference TRBV5-1 and TRBJ2-4 provide the parts outside the CDR3, is KAGVTQTPRYLIKTRGQQVTLSCSPISGHRSVSWYQQTPGQGLQFLFEYFSETQRNKGNFPGRFSGRQFSNSRSEMNVSTLELGDSALYLCASSLRPGGTSGGIAKNIQYFGAGTRLSVL.

This chain connects TRBV10-2 to TRBJ1-1; D is perhaps TRBD1 (5 bases). CDR3 length equals 10 residues. The V end was cut by 8 bases, the J end by 5 bases, with 6 bases between. The germline CDR1 and CDR2 sequences are WSHSY and SAAADI. The CDR3 DNA reads as TGCGCCAGCCAGGGAACTGAAGCTTTCTTT. Its protein is CASQGTEAFF.

The rearrangement joins TRBV27 to TRBJ1-1; 7 bases are shared with TRBD1. The junction had 5 bases not matched to a gene; V was cut back by 7 bases and J by 3 bases. CDR3 size: 13 residues. From germline, CDR1 is MNHEY and CDR2 SMNVEV (reference sequence). The CDR3 DNA sequence: TGTGCCAGCATCCCCCAGGGGGACACTGAAGCTTTCTTT. It codes for CASIPQGDTEAFF.

The chain recombines TRBV5-4 with TRBJ1-1; 8 bases fit TRBD1. Trimming removed 4 bases from V and 4 bases from J; junction bases left unmatched: 9. CDR3 size: 15 residues. Germline-derived CDR1 and CDR2 are SGHNT and YYREEE (reference sequence). As DNA, the CDR3 is TGTGCCAGCAGCCCCCCGACAGGGGAGGTCACTGAAGCTTTCTTT. Translated: CASSPPTGEVTEAFF.

This clone came up a few times. V is TRBV21-1 and J is TRBJ2-2; TRBD1, the table's D call, lacks a check against the DNA. TRBV21-1 is shown as a pseudogene. The CDR3 length is 15 residues. CDR3 nucleotide sequence: TGTGCCAGCAGCAATGGGCAGTGGAACACCGGGGAGCTGTTTTTT. Translation gives CASSNGQWNTGELFF.

The genes are TRBV6-6 and TRBJ2-5, with a possible D match to TRBD1 (6 bases). Per the germline V gene, CDR1 is MNHNY and CDR2 is SVGAGI (reference sequence). The V gene lost 5 bases and the J gene lost 5 bases, with 21 bases spanning the gap. This CDR3 contains 16 residues. The CDR3 DNA follows: TGTGCCAGCAGTGCCTTTGGATCCAAAACAGGGGAGACCCAGTACTTC. Translating gives CASSAFGSKTGETQYF.

This clone occurred once. The chain couples TRBV5-4 to TRBJ2-5, with TRBD1 matching over 9 bases. This CDR3 has 15 residues. V gave up 7 bases and J gave up 1 base; unmatched junction bases: 8. Germline CDR1 is SGHNT and CDR2 is YYREEE (reference sequence). The DNA of the CDR3 is TGTGCCAGCCGGCGGCAGGACAGGGGCCAAGAGACCCAGTACTTC. Amino acids: CASRRQDRGQETQYF.

CDR3 nucleotides: TGCGCCAGCAGCTTGGAGACAGGGCGCAATCAGCCCCAGCATTTT. Translated: CASSLETGRNQPQHF. The chain uses TRBV5-1 and TRBJ1-5; 7 nucleotides match TRBD1. V dropped 0 bases and J dropped 2; count of bases not matched to a gene: 2. The CDR3 has 15 amino acids. CDR1 and CDR2 from the germline V gene are SGHRS and YFSETQ.

The chain uses TRBV27 and TRBJ2-3; TRBD2 aligns across 14 bases. The CDR3 loop spans 19 amino acids. V was clipped by 5 bases and J by 5 bases; unmatched bases: 15. Germline V gene data show CDR1 as MNHEY and CDR2 as SMNVEV (reference sequence). In DNA, the CDR3 is TGTGCCAGCAGTGCCGGACTAGCGGGGGGCAAGGTGAGAGAAGATACGCAGTATTTT. As protein: CASSAGLAGGKVREDTQYF.

Only a few counts were recorded for this clone. An end of the junction differs from the germline gene, which may be a read error. The V gene is TRBV9, the J gene TRBJ1-2; maybe TRBD1 (6 bases). This CDR3 has 12 amino acids. The germline gives CDR1 SGDLS, CDR2 YYNGEE. CDR3 amino acids: CASSANRVELIF. CDR3 DNA: TGTGCCAGCAGCGCGAACAGGGTGGAGCTGATCTTC.

The CDR3 loop reads CASRPTSSSYNEQFF. CDR3 coding DNA: TGTGCCAGCAGACCCACTAGTTCCTCCTACAATGAGCAGTTCTTC. The chain uses TRBV7-2 and TRBJ2-1, with a weak D call TRBD2 (5 bases). This CDR3 comprises 15 residues. CDR1 and CDR2 (germline): SGHTA, FQGNSA. Trimming removed 6 bases at V and 0 bases at J, with 12 bases between.

The chain joins TRBV6-5 to TRBJ2-5; 7 bases are a match to TRBD1. Germline values: CDR1 MNHEY, CDR2 SVGAGI. V shed 6 bases and J 7 bases; nucleotides not matched to a gene: 11. CDR3 length equals 14 residues. The CDR3 DNA is TGTGCCAGCAGCAGGCCAGGGGGTCGAGGGACCCAGTACTTC. Encoded protein: CASSRPGGRGTQYF.

The genes are TRBV18 and TRBJ2-3; 9 nucleotides align to TRBD1. Losses at the gene ends were 1 base for V and 6 bases for J; bases not matched to a gene: 5. The CDR3 is made up of 15 amino acids. The germline V gene encodes CDR1 KGHSH and CDR2 LQKENI. The DNA of the CDR3 is TGTGCCAGCTCACCACGGGAACAGGGGGCGGATACGCAGTATTTT. It specifies CASSPREQGADTQYF.

The chain has TRBV7-6 and TRBJ1-5, with a weak D call TRBD1 (5 bases). CDR3 length: 15 residues. V gave up 5 bases and J gave up 5 bases, with 16 bases separating them. Germline-derived CDR1 and CDR2 are SGHVS and FNYEAQ. CDR3 protein: CASSPGGRADQPQHF. The CDR3 DNA is TGTGCCAGCAGCCCCGGGGGACGAGCGGATCAGCCCCAGCATTTT.

This clone was recorded only once. V and J are TRBV19 and TRBJ1-6, with TRBD1 matching over 9 bases. The V and J ends lost 10 bases and 6 bases, in that order; junction bases with no gene match: 7. Per germline, CDR1 LNHDA and CDR2 SQIVND (reference sequence). CDR3 length equals 14 residues. The DNA for the CDR3 is TGTGCCACCGAAACAGGGGGCTCTAATTCACCCCTCCACTTT. Protein: CATETGGSNSPLHF.

V gene TRBV4-1 combines with J gene TRBJ1-2; maybe TRBD1 (6 bases). From germline, CDR1 is MGHRA and CDR2 YSYEKL. V shed 5 bases and J shed 7 bases, with 11 bases lying between them. The CDR3 extends over 12 amino acids. The CDR3 is CASSEQGFGYTF. The CDR3 nucleotides read TGCGCCAGCAGCGAACAGGGATTTGGCTACACCTTC.

The J gene is TRBJ2-5, the V gene TRBV5-1; a weak D match, TRBD1 (7 bases). V gave up 2 bases and J gave up 4 bases, with 21 bases separating them. The CDR3 is 17 amino acids. CDR1 and CDR2 (germline): SGHRS, YFSETQ. The CDR3 sequence: CASSLGDSRGGGETQYF. CDR3 bases: TGCGCCAGCAGCTTAGGGGACTCGAGAGGGGGCGGAGAGACCCAGTACTTC.

This clone was recorded many times. The chain uses TRBV6-1 and TRBJ2-2; 14 nucleotides align to TRBD2. This CDR3 is built from 16 residues. Looked up from germline, CDR1 is MNHNS and CDR2 is SASEGT. With 4 bases clipped from V and 4 bases from J, the junction kept 2 bases outside the gene matches. The CDR3 protein is CASSVGTSGGTGELFF. The CDR3 nucleotides read TGTGCCAGCAGTGTTGGGACTAGCGGGGGCACCGGGGAGCTGTTTTTT.

The gene calls are TRBV7-8 and TRBJ1-1; 7 positions match TRBD1. Germline CDR1 is SGHVS and CDR2 is FQNEAQ. The CDR3 is 14 amino acids. J gave up 5 bases and V 0 bases, and 3 bases lay outside the gene matches. The CDR3 nucleotides read TGTGCCAGCAGCTTAGCCACAGGGGTGACTGAAGCTTTCTTT. This encodes CASSLATGVTEAFF. The full variable domain, completed using reference TRBV7-8 and TRBJ1-1, is GAGVSQSPRYKVAKRGQDVALRCDPISGHVSLFWYQQALGQGPEFLTYFQNEAQLDKSGLPSDRFFAERPEGSVSTLKIQRTQQEDSAVYLCASSLATGVTEAFFGQGTRLTVV.

The table lists this clone with a few counts. The CDR3 is CASSIVAGVNTEAFF. The CDR3 DNA sequence: TGTGCCAGTAGTATAGTGGCGGGGGTGAACACTGAAGCTTTCTTT. The chain links TRBV19 to TRBJ1-1, with D possibly matching TRBD1 (5 bases). The CDR3 loop spans 15 amino acids. V lost 1 base to trimming and J lost 0 bases, with 9 bases between them. Germline CDR1 is LNHDA and CDR2 is SQIVND (reference sequence).

This chain joins TRBV6-5 and TRBJ1-2; the D gene is possibly TRBD1 (6 bases). This CDR3 spans 13 amino acids. V shed 5 bases and J shed 7 bases, with 14 bases lying between them. Per the germline V gene, CDR1 is MNHEY and CDR2 is SVGAGI. The CDR3 nucleotides are TGTGCCAGCAGTGAGGGGGTCGGAGGTGGCTACACCTTC. This translates into CASSEGVGGGYTF.

The chain links TRBV18 to TRBJ2-5, with D perhaps TRBD2 (6 bases). The DNA end lines up better with TRBJ2-7; the J call may be wrong. Germline CDR1 is KGHSH and CDR2 is LQKENI. The CDR3 is 14 amino acids. The CDR3 bases are TGTGCCAGCTCACAAGCAGGAGGGGCCTACGAGCAGTACTTC. As protein: CASSQAGGAYEQYF.

This clone was picked up a small number of times. This chain uses TRBV25-1 with TRBJ2-3; possibly TRBD1 for D (6 bases). The CDR3 length is 13 residues. V shed 2 bases and J shed 4 bases, with 7 bases lying between them. CDR1 is MGHDK and CDR2 is SYGVNS in the germline V gene. CDR3 residues: CASSEGGSDTQYF. The CDR3 DNA follows: TGTGCCAGCAGTGAAGGGGGCTCAGATACGCAGTATTTT.